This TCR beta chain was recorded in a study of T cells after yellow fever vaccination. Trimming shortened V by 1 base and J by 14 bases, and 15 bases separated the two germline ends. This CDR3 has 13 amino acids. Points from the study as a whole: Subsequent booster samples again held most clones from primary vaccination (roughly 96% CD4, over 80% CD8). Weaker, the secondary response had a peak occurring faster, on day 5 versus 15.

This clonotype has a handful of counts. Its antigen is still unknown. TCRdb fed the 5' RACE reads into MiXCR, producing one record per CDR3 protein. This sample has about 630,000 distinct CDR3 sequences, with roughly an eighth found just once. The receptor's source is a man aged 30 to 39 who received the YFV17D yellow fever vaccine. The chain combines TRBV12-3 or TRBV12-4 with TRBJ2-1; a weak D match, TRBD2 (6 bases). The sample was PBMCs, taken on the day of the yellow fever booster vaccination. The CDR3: CASSLDGGNIKFF. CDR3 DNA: TGTGCCAGCAGTTTAGATGGCGGGAATATTAAGTTCTTC.